Here is one TCR beta chain with its context. This clonotype was seen more than once but under ten times. No cognate antigen has been identified for it. There are no base qualities to consult, and no much larger clone falls within one base. This sample stems from a study of T-cell memory formation after mild COVID-19 (dated by TCRdb to about 2021). As for the study more broadly: TCR sequence clusters from the two donors were largely donor specific. In a couple of donors, T-cell clones that expanded and contracted after mild COVID-19 were tracked by sequencing TCRalpha and TCRbeta repertoires over time. Two young, previously healthy adult volunteers made up the cohort, one male and one female.

TCRdb names Illumina NovaSeq 6000 as the instrument used. cDNA libraries for TCRalpha and TCRbeta were prepared by 5'RACE using constant-segment primers, with sample barcodes and unique molecular identifiers added. Trizol reagent was used to extract RNA from every sample. The libraries were amplified in two PCR steps, and the second step added a second sample barcode and Illumina TruSeq adapters. Sequencing of the libraries was done on an Illumina NovaSeq, producing 2 x 150 bp paired-end reads. Under the source paper's analysis protocol: The reads were demultiplexed and collapsed into UMI-guided consensus sequences using migec v1.2.7. Using mixcr v2.1.11, UMI consensuses were aligned to TRA and TRB V and J templates and then assembled into clonotypes. A clonotype was counted as expanded or contracted only if both edgeR and NoisET called the change significant, with noise models trained on biological replicates. For edgeR calls, the cutoffs were a false discovery rate-adjusted p below 0.01 and a log2 fold-change threshold of 1. As an exploratory analysis of dynamics, PCA with hierarchical clustering was applied to max-normalized trajectories of the 1000 most abundant clonotypes. The CD4 or CD8 phenotype of responding clones was assigned using the separately sequenced CD4+ and CD8+ repertoires. TCRdb's own reprocessing of the public reads used fastp at Q25 and MiXCR and kept productive beta chains. Rows matching on CDR3 protein sequence are summarized as one entry with the most common DNA and genes. The V and J calls, along with clone size, are taken from TCRdb and not from the paper's own processing. In this sample the table shows fewer than 250,000 distinct CDR3 sequences, roughly 27% of which occur a single time. Approximately 10% of the sample lies in the top ten.

Taken from the germline V gene (reference sequence), the CDR1 and CDR2 loops are PRHDT and FYEKMQ. Ends trimmed: V by 7 bases, J by 4 bases; bases unmatched to a gene: 7. The CDR3 holds 13 amino acids from the cysteine to the phenylalanine. The kept DNA is CDR3 alone, 39 bases in frame from the first base. The paper's findings and limits, for the study overall: Clones contracting from day 15 to 85 had balanced CD4/CD8 phenotypes, while a second wave expanding from day 15 to 37 was biased towards CD4+. Some responding clones were detected in pre-infection memory, which suggested that pre-existing cross-reactive memory T cells had joined the SARS-CoV-2 response. Contracting CD4+ clones were located mainly in the CM and EM memory subsets, whereas CD8+ clones were found to be enriched in EMRA. The study included only two mild cases, and larger cohorts that include severe cases with pre-infection samples were judged to be necessary. Whether the second-wave clones peaking on day 37 were SARS-CoV-2 specific was not confirmed.

Ficoll-Paque density gradient centrifugation was the method used to isolate PBMCs. Sequenced: PBMCs or a T cell subset sorted from them (not recorded which). The receptor comes from an adult woman who had mild COVID-19 (a few samples of this study predate the infection). The sample titles of this study are shuffled in the database, so cell type and time point are left out; the donor was told from shared clones. The rearrangement combines TRBV13 with TRBJ2-7; the junction holds 7 bases that match TRBD1. The nucleotide sequence is TGTGCCAGCATGGCCAGGGGGTTGTACGAGCAGTACTTC. It is translated as CASMARGLYEQYF.